This T cell receptor beta chain emerged from a study of blood T cell repertoires in COVID-19. The V gene's germline CDR1 is SGHDN and CDR2 FVKESK. There are 15 residues in the CDR3. V was clipped by 3 bases and J by 8 bases; unmatched bases: 10. This clone has a single count. Clones were read by immunoSEQ multiplex PCR, and TCRdb kept only the in-frame ones, dropping some. Of 120,000 or so clones listed, approximately 87% were seen once; the top ten hold roughly 29%. The receptor was derived from a woman between 70 and 85 years old with acute or convalescent COVID-19. The genes are TRBV14 and TRBJ2-4; TRBD2 matches at 7 bases. Material for sequencing was peripheral blood. The CDR3 nucleotides are TGTGCCAGCAGCCAGCGGACGGGAGGAGGGGACATTCAGTACTTC. It specifies CASSQRTGGGDIQYF.